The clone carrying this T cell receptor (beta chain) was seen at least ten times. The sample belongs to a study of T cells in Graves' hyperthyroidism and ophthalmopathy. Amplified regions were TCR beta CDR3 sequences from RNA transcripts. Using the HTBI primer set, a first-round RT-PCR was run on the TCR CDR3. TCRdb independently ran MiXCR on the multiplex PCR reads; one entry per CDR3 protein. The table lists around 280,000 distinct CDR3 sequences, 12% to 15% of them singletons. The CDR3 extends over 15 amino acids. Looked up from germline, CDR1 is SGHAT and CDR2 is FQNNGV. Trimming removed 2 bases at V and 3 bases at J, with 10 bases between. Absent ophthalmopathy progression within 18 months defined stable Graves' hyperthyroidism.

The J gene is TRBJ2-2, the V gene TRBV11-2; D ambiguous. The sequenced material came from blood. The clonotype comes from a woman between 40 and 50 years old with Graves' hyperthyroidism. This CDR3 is CASSLRTFDTGELFF. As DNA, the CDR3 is TGTGCCAGCAGCTTAAGAACTTTTGACACCGGGGAGCTGTTTTTT.